Presented here are 9 T cell receptor beta chains from one specimen sequenced in a study of OX40 agonist ivuxolimab in advanced cancers. The data were produced by immunoSEQ multiplex PCR, yet TCRdb's version contains in-frame clones alone and is incomplete. The sample includes 55,000 to 75,000 clones, 85% seen only once; the top ten take around 6.4%. The sequences come from CD4+ or CD8+ T cells sorted from blood, collected in a trial of the OX40 agonist ivuxolimab. The receptors were sampled from an adult with an advanced solid tumor such as melanoma, head and neck, liver or kidney cancer.

This rearrangement joins TRBV9 to TRBJ2-7; D could derive from TRBD1 or TRBD2 (6 bases each). CDR1 is SGDLS and CDR2 is YYNGEE in the germline V gene. The CDR3 is 14 residues long. V lost 0 bases to trimming and J lost 2 bases, with 9 bases between them. CDR3 residues: CASSVAGGTYEQYF. The CDR3 nucleotides read TGTGCCAGCAGCGTAGCCGGGGGCACCTACGAGCAGTACTTC. Looking up the rest from reference TRBV9 and TRBJ2-7 gives the full variable domain: DSGVTQTPKHLITATGQRVTLRCSPRSGDLSVYWYQQSLDQGLQFLIQYYNGEERAKGNILERFSAQQFPDLHSELNLSSLELGDSALYFCASSVAGGTYEQYFGPGTRLTVT.

V and J are TRBV2 and TRBJ2-3; 10 nucleotides match TRBD2. Trimming at V came to 2 bases and at J to 2 bases, leaving 10 bases not matched to a gene. Germline V gene lookup returns CDR1 SNHLY and CDR2 FYNNEI. The CDR3 has 18 amino acids. The CDR3 region is CASSERDIAGGPTDTQYF. In DNA form, the CDR3 reads TGTGCCAGCAGTGAACGGGATATAGCGGGGGGTCCCACAGATACGCAGTATTTT. The variable domain in full, with the rest retrieved from reference TRBV2 and TRBJ2-3, is EPEVTQTPSHQVTQMGQEVILRCVPISNHLYFYWYRQILGQKVEFLVSFYNNEISEKSEIFDDQFSVERPDGSNFTLKIRSTKLEDSAMYFCASSERDIAGGPTDTQYFGPGTRLTVL.

The rearrangement joins TRBV28 to TRBJ2-1, with D perhaps given as TRBD1 or TRBD2 (6 bases each). The germline gives CDR1 MDHEN, CDR2 SYDVKM. Between the trimmed V and J ends, which lost 2 bases and 7 bases, there was a span of 15 bases. The CDR3 spans 15 residues. The CDR3 DNA is TGTGCCAGCAGTTTAGGGCAGGGGACTCGGAATGAGCAGTTCTTC. Amino acids: CASSLGQGTRNEQFF.

In its sample, this clone was seen once. The chain carries TRBV5-5 and TRBJ1-3; D is unresolved. The germline gives CDR1 SGHKS, CDR2 YYEKEE (reference sequence). CDR3 length: 14 residues. Trimming took 3 bases from V and 0 from J, leaving 7 bases between them. The CDR3 nucleotides read TGTGCCAGCAGCTCGCAAAGCTCTGGAAACACCATATATTTT. Its protein product is CASSSQSSGNTIYF.

V and J are TRBV4-1 and TRBJ2-1; no definite D call. The germline V gene encodes CDR1 MGHRA and CDR2 YSYEKL. The CDR3 extends over 16 amino acids. V was clipped by 1 base and J by 4 bases, with 14 bases between them. For the CDR3, the DNA is TGCGCCAGCAGCCAAGTGCGTCTAGTCAAATACAATGAGCAGTTCTTC. Protein sequence: CASSQVRLVKYNEQFF.

The gene calls are TRBV5-8 and TRBJ1-1, with D possibly matching TRBD1 (6 bases). V was shortened by 4 bases and J by 4 bases, with 14 bases between the two germline ends. Germline CDR1 reads SGHTS; CDR2 reads YDEGEE. This CDR3 has 14 amino acids. The CDR3 sequence: CASSPLSRGTEAFF. The CDR3 DNA reads TGTGCCAGCAGCCCCCTGAGCAGGGGCACTGAAGCTTTCTTT.

The V gene is TRBV5-6, the J gene TRBJ2-1; 9 bases fit TRBD1. V gave up 0 bases and J gave up 1 base; unmatched junction bases: 5. The CDR3 contains 17 residues. CDR1 is SGHDT and CDR2 is YYEEEE in the germline V gene. CDR3 protein: CASSLGPGQGSYNEQFF. The CDR3, as DNA: TGTGCCAGCAGCTTGGGCCCGGGACAGGGATCCTACAATGAGCAGTTCTTC.

In its sample, this clone was seen once. The chain employs TRBV7-2 and TRBJ1-5, with D perhaps TRBD1 (6 bases). The germline V gene encodes CDR1 SGHTA and CDR2 FQGNSA. Trimming pared 5 bases from V and 4 bases from J, leaving 21 bases between. This CDR3 spans 17 amino acids. Here the CDR3 DNA reads TGTGCCAGCAGCACCAATCCCGGCCGGGACATTAATCAGCCCCAGCATTTT. This sequence encodes CASSTNPGRDINQPQHF.

V is TRBV28 and J is TRBJ2-7; D ambiguous. This CDR3 is 11 amino acids long. CDR1 and CDR2 from the germline V gene are MDHEN and SYDVKM. With 6 bases removed from V and 0 bases from J, the gap between germline ends came to 3 bases. CDR3 coding DNA: TGTGCCAGCAGGTCCTCCTACGAGCAGTACTTC. This sequence encodes CASRSSYEQYF. Complete variable domain (other parts from reference TRBV28 and TRBJ2-7): DVKVTQSSRYLVKRTGEKVFLECVQDMDHENMFWYRQDPGLGLRLIYFSYDVKMKEKGDIPEGYSVSREKKERFSLILESASTNQTSMYLCASRSSYEQYFGPGTRLTVT.